This T cell receptor beta chain is from a study of blood T cell repertoires in COVID-19. Germline CDR1 is LGHDT and CDR2 is YNNKEL (reference sequence). V lost 4 bases to trimming and J lost 1 base; unmatched junction nucleotides: 4. The CDR3 totals 15 residues. Original handling: It was from reference gene primer amplification that nucleated cell counts were estimated. Libraries were prepared by immunoSEQ multiplex PCR; TCRdb keeps only in-frame clonotypes and omits some of them. The DNA gave D and trimming, while V, J and clone size come from that table. Here the sample spans approximately 130,000 clones, around 85% being singletons.

This clonotype was sampled from a human donor in a cohort sampled during active COVID-19. Sequenced sample: peripheral blood. The chain carries TRBV3-1 (or the pseudogene TRBV3-2) and TRBJ2-3; 8 nucleotides align to TRBD2. In nucleotides, the CDR3 is TGTGCCAGCAGCCCCCAAGCGGGGGGCACAGATACGCAGTATTTT. Translating gives CASSPQAGGTDTQYF.